This T cell receptor beta chain comes out of a study of T cells in Graves' hyperthyroidism and ophthalmopathy (dated by TCRdb to the late 2010s). Some background on the complete study: Peripheral blood samples were taken at initial diagnosis, before any treatment was given. TCR Vbeta CDR3 sequencing of 120 to 150 peripheral blood samples (fewer than 45 ophthalmopathy, approximately 80 hyperthyroidism and roughly 17 progressor patients) is reported in the paper. Prospective prediction of ophthalmopathy was tested in an independent validation cohort of 18 to 20 hyperthyroidism patients and around 16 patients who later progressed to ophthalmopathy. Following sampling, methimazole starting at 30 mg daily was given to hyperthyroidism patients, and high-dose intravenous methylprednisolone was given to ophthalmopathy patients. To identify TCR V-J signatures that set the groups apart, the researchers used a discovery cohort of 95 to 100 patients, made up of 43 with Graves' ophthalmopathy and about 55 with stable Graves' hyperthyroidism. Thyroid tissue and blood T-cell repertoires from about six Graves' hyperthyroidism patients were also compared in the study. For training and testing, the 100 or so patients in the discovery cohort were randomly divided in a 7:3 ratio.

Stable Graves' hyperthyroidism was defined as no progression to ophthalmopathy during 18 months of follow-up. Hyperthyroidism patients were aged 18 to 65 years and newly diagnosed, with disease duration of less than 2 months. The study excluded patients with uncontrolled infections, other autoimmune diseases, pregnancy or lactation. Diagnoses were established on the basis of clinical symptoms, serum thyroxine and TRAb, thyroid ultrasound, and orbital computed tomography. Ficoll-Paque density gradient centrifugation was used to isolate PBMCs from 9.5 to 10 ml of fresh peripheral blood. Trizol reagent was used to extract total RNA, and RNA quality was then checked on an Agilent 2100 Bioanalyzer. This clonotype occurred many times. Its antigen is not yet known. There are no base qualities to consult, and no much larger clone falls within one base. General findings and caveats noted by the study authors: No statistical method was used to set the sample size in advance, and investigators knew the group allocation. In validation, the model predicted progression to ophthalmopathy with 55% to 71% sensitivity and 72% to 85% specificity, a median of 6.5 months before onset. In cross-validation, a model built on a 13 V-J signature told ophthalmopathy apart from stable hyperthyroidism with just under 90% sensitivity and approximately 84% specificity, and in testing the same model reached 80%/75%. Blood samples also contained most of the expanded thyroid clonotypes (frequency above 0.001), which suggests that blood repertoires may reflect thyroid immune responses.

V is trimmed back by 4 bases and J by 3 bases, and the junction contains 7 bases that no gene match accounts for. The CDR3 covers 17 residues, taking in both the cysteine and the phenylalanine. The entry retains the CDR3 DNA only, 51 bases that are in frame from base 1. CDR1 and CDR2 (SGHTA, FQGNSA) derive from the germline V gene. The TCR beta CDR3 regions were amplified from the RNA transcripts. For the first round of RT-PCR on the TCR CDR3, the HTBI primer set was used together with the Qiagen OneStep RT-PCR kit. Libraries were constructed in a second round of multiplex PCR, after which size selection and purification were carried out. The libraries were sequenced on an Illumina HiSeq2000 using paired-end 100 bp reads. For the original study's pipeline: Raw data were processed with SOAPnuke, discarding reads with adapters, uncalled bases, mean Phred below 15, or no exact constant-primer or identifier match. COPE v1.2.5 was used to merge high-quality paired reads, and clonotypes were defined as unique nucleotide sequences. MiTCR v1.1 was used to align clonotypes to the IMGT TRBV, TRBD and TRBJ reference segments. The analysis was restricted to V-J combinations with a frequency above 0.0001, which together covered 99.2% of the repertoires. A TCS score was defined as the ratio of F50 (clonal expansion) to E x V (chaos), with BLOSUM62-based TCRdist applied between CDR3 peptides within each V-J. Welch's t-statistics and random forest reduced 500 to 550 V-J features to roughly 13, which were used in a naive Bayes classifier (R e1071). TCRdb reanalyzed the raw reads on its own, using fastp at Q25 for trimming and MiXCR for clone calling, and kept in-frame beta chains. All rows with the same CDR3 protein become a single entry with the most common DNA and genes. The V and J calls were not made by the authors but by TCRdb's processing. The sample table lists 600,000 to 750,000 distinct CDR3 sequences, 17% of them with a count of one. Around 16% of the sample is taken by the ten largest.

The source of this sequence is a man aged 50 or older with Graves' hyperthyroidism. Here the chain combines TRBV7-2 and TRBJ2-3; 13 bases in the middle match TRBD2. Sequencing input: blood. CDR3 sequence: CASSSRLAGGPTDTQYF. Read as DNA, the sequence is TGTGCCAGCAGCTCACGACTAGCGGGAGGCCCAACAGATACGCAGTATTTT.